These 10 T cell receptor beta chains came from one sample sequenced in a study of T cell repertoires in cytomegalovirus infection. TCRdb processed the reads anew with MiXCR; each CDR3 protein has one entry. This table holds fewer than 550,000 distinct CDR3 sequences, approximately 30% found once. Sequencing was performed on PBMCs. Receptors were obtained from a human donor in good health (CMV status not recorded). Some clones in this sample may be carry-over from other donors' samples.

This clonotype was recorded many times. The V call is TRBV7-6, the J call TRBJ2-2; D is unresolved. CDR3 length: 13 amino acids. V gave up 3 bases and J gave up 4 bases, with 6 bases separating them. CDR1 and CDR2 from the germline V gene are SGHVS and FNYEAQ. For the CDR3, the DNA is TGTGCCAGCAGCTTTAAGGGCACCGGGGAGCTGTTTTTT. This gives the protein CASSFKGTGELFF. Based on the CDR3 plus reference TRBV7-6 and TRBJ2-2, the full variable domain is GAGVSQSPRYKVTKRGQDVALRCDPISGHVSLYWYRQALGQGPEFLTYFNYEAQQDKSGLPNDRFSAERPEGSISTLTIQRTEQRDSAMYRCASSFKGTGELFFGEGSRLTVL.

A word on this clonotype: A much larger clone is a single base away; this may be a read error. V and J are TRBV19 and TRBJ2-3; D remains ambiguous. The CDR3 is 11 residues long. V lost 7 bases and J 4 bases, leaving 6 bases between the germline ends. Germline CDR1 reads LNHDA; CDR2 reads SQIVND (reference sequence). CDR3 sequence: CASTKSDTQYF. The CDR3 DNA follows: TGTGCCAGTACTAAGTCAGATACGCAGTATTTT.

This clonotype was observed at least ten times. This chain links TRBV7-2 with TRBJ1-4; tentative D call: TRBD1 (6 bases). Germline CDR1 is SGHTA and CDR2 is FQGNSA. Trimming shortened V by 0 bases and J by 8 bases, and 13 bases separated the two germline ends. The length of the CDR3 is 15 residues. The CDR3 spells CASSLAGGWGEKLFF. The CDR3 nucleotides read TGTGCCAGCAGCTTAGCGGGGGGCTGGGGGGAAAAACTGTTTTTT.

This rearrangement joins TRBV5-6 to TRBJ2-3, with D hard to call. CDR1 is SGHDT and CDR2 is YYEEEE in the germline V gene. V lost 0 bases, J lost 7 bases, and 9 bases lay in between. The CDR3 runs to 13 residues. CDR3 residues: CASSLGGRNTQYF. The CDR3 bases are TGTGCCAGCAGCTTGGGGGGTAGAAATACGCAGTATTTT. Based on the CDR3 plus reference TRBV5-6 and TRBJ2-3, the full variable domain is DAGVTQSPTHLIKTRGQQVTLRCSPKSGHDTVSWYQQALGQGPQFIFQYYEEEERQRGNFPDRFSGHQFPNYSSELNVNALLLGDSALYLCASSLGGRNTQYFGPGTRLTVL.

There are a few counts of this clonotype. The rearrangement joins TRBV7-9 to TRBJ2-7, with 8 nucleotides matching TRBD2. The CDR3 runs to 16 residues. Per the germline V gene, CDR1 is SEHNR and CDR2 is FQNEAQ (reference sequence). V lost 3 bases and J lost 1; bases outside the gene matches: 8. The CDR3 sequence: CASSLVGGGLSYEQYF. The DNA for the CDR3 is TGTGCCAGCAGCTTGGTCGGGGGGGGGTTATCCTACGAGCAGTACTTC.

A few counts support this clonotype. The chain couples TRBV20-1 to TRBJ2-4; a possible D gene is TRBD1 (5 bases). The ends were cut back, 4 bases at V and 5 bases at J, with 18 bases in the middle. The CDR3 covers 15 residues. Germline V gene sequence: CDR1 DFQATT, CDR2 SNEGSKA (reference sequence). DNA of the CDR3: TGCAGTGCTATCCCCCCTCAGGCCAGGGAAAACATTCAGTACTTC. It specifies CSAIPPQARENIQYF.

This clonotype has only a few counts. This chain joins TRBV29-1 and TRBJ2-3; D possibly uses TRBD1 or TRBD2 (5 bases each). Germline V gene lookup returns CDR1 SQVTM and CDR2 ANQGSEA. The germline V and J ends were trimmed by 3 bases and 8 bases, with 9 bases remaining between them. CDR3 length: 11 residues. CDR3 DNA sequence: TGCAGCGTTGATCTGGGGGTTACGCAGTATTTT. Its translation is CSVDLGVTQYF.

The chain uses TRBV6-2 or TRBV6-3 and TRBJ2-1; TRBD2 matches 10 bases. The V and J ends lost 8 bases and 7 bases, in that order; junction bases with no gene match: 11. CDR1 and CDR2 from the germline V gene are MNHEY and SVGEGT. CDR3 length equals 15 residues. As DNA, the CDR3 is TGTGCCAGCTCCCTGGGGACTAGCGCAGGAAATGAGCAGTTCTTC. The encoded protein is CASSLGTSAGNEQFF.

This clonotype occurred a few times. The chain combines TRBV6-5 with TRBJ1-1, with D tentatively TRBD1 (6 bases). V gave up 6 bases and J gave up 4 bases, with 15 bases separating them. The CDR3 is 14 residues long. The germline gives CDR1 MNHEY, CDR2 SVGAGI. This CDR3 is CASRMDSLGTEAFF. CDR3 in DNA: TGTGCCAGCAGGATGGACAGTCTGGGCACTGAAGCTTTCTTT.

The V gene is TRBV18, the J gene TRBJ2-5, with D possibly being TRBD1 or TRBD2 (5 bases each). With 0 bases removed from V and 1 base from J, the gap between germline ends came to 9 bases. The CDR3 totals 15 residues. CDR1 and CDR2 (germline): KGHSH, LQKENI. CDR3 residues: CASSPPSGGQETQYF. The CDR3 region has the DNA TGTGCCAGCTCACCACCTTCTGGGGGCCAAGAGACCCAGTACTTC.